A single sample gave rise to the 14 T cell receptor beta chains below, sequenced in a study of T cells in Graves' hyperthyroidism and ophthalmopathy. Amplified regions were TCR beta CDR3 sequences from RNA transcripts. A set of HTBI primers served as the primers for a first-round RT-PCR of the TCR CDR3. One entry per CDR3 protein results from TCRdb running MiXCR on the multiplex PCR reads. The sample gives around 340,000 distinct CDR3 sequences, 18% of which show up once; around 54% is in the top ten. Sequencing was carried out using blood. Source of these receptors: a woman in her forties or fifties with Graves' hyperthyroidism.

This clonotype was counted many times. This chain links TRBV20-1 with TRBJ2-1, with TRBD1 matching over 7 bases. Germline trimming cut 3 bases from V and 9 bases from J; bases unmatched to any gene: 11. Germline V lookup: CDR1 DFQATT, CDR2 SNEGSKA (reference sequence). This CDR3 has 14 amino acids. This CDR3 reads CSARANRGAVEQFF. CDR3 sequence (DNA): TGCAGTGCTAGGGCAAACAGGGGAGCGGTTGAGCAGTTCTTC.

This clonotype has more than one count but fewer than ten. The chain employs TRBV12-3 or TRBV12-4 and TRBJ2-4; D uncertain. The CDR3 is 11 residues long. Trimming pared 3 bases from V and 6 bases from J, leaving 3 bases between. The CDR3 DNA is TGTGCCAGCAGTTTCTCAAACATTCAGTACTTC. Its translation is CASSFSNIQYF.

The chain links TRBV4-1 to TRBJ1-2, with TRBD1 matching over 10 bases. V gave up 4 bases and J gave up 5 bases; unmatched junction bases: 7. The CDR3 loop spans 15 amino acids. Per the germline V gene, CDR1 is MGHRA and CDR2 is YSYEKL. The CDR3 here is CASSPGTGVEYGYTF. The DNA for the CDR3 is TGCGCCAGCAGCCCCGGGACAGGGGTCGAGTATGGCTACACCTTC.

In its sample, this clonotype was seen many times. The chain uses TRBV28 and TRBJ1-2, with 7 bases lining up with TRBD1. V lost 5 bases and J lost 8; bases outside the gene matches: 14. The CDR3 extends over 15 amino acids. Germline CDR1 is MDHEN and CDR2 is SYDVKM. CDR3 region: CASSPQALTGVGYTF. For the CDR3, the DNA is TGTGCCAGCAGTCCCCAAGCCCTTACAGGGGTCGGCTACACCTTC.

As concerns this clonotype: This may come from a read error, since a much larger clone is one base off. CDR3 in DNA: TGTGCCTGGGCCCGAGGGACCAATCAGCCCCAGCATTTT. Translation: CAWARGTNQPQHF. The rearrangement joins TRBV30 to TRBJ1-5; TRBD1 might be the D (5 bases). V gave up 5 bases and J gave up 3 bases, with 11 bases separating them. The CDR3 is 13 residues long. The V gene's germline CDR1 is GTSNPN and CDR2 SVGIG (reference sequence).

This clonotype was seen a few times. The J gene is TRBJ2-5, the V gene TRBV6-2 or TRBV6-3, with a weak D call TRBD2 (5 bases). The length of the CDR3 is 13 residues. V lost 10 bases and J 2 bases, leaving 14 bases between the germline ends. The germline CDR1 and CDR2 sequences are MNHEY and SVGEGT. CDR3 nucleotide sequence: TGTGCCATCAGGTCAGGACTGCAAGAGACCCAGTACTTC. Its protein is CAIRSGLQETQYF.

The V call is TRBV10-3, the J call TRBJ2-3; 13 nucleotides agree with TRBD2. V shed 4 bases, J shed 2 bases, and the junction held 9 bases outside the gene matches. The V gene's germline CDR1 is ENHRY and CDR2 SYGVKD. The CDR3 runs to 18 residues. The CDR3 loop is CAISVPRTSGGPTDTQYF. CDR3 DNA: TGTGCCATCAGTGTTCCGAGGACTAGCGGGGGCCCCACAGATACGCAGTATTTT.

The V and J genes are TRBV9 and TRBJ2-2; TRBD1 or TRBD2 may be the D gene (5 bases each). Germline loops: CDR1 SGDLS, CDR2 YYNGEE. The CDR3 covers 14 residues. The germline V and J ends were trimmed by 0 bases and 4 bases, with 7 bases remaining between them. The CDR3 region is CASSVVGTTGELFF. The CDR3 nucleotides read TGTGCCAGCAGCGTAGTAGGGACCACCGGGGAGCTGTTTTTT.

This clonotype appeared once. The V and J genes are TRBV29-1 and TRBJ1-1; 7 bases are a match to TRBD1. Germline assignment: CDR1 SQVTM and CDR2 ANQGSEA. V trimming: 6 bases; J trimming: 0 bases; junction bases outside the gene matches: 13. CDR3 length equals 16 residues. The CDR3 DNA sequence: TGCAGCGTAGACAAGGGGGACAGCTCCATGAACACTGAAGCTTTCTTT. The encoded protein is CSVDKGDSSMNTEAFF.

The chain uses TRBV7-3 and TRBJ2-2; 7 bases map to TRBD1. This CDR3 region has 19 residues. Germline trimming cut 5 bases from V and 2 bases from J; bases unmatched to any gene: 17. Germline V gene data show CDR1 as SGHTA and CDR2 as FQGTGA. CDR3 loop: CASSGLTGLGGANTGELFF. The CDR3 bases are TGTGCCAGCAGCGGATTGACAGGGCTTGGGGGAGCTAACACCGGGGAGCTGTTTTTT.

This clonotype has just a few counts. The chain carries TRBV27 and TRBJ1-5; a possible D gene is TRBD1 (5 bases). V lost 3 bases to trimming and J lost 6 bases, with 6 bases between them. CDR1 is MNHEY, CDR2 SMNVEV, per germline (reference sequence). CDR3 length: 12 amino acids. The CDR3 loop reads CASSFRGQPQHF. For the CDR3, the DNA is TGTGCCAGCAGTTTTAGGGGTCAGCCCCAGCATTTT.

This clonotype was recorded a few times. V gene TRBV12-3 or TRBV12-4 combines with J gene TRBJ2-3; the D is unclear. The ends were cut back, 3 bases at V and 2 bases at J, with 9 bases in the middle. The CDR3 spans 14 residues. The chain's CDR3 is CASSFRQTTDTQYF. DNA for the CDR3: TGTGCCAGCAGTTTTCGGCAGACCACAGATACGCAGTATTTT.

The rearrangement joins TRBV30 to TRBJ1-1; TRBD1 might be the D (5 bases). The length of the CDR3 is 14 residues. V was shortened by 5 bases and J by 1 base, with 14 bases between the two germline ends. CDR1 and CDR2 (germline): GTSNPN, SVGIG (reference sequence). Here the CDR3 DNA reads TGTGCCTGGGATCCCGGGACGGGGAACACTGAAGCTTTCTTT. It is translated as CAWDPGTGNTEAFF.

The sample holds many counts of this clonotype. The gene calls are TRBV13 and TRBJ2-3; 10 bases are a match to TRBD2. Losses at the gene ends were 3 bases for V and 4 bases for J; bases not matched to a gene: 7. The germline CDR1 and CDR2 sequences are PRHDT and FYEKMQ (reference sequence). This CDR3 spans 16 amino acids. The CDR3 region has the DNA TGTGCCAGCAGCTTCAAACTAGCGGGAAGGCCAGATACGCAGTATTTT. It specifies CASSFKLAGRPDTQYF.